Given below is one T cell receptor (beta chain) in context. This record comes from a study of blood T cell repertoires in COVID-19. Study as a whole: The United States, Italy and Spain provided the acute and convalescent COVID-19 samples. PBMCs, B-cell-depleted T cells, or T cells provided the cDNA or gDNA that made up the material.

Trimming removed 5 bases at V and 2 bases at J, with 7 bases between. This CDR3 has 13 amino acids. Germline CDR1 LNHDA, CDR2 SQIVND (reference sequence). How the authors handled the data: Amplified reference gene primers provided the basis for estimating nucleated cell counts. This table comes from immunoSEQ multiplex PCR, and its TCRdb copy is limited to in-frame clones, with some not included. The V and J calls and clone size are taken from that table; D and trimming were inferred from the DNA. The table has about 63,000 clones, over 70% seen once; the top ten hold 4% to 5.5%. This sequence originates from a man aged 45-65 years with active COVID-19. V gene TRBV19 combines with J gene TRBJ2-1; no clear D gene. Material: peripheral blood. CDR3 coding DNA: TGTGCCAGTAGTCCCTATGCCTACAATGAGCAGTTCTTC. The encoded protein is CASSPYAYNEQFF.